These T cell receptor beta chains were read from a single sample in a study of identical twins. TCRdb used MiXCR to reprocess the 5' RACE reads, holding one entry per CDR3 protein. The sample lists under 1 million distinct CDR3 sequences; around an eighth were seen once. The sample also formed part of further work on yellow fever vaccine responses in identical twins.

Input material: PBMCs. All receptors derive from a woman younger than 30 in good health. CDR3s include the opening cysteine and the closing phenylalanine or tryptophan. D genes are given only for firm matches. Part of the rows lack a size; the others show once, few, many or a class for expanded clones.

D: .; V: TRBV20-1; size: .; J: TRBJ2-1; CDR3: CSAHPGKFGNEQFF; DNA: TGCAGTGCACACCCCGGGAAGTTCGGCAATGAGCAGTTCTTC
D: .; V: TRBV28; size: .; J: TRBJ1-1; CDR3: CASSSLKDTWENTEAFF; DNA: TGTGCCAGCAGTTCACTGAAAGACACCTGGGAGAACACTGAAGCTTTCTTT
D: .; V: TRBV6-1; size: few; J: TRBJ2-7; CDR3: CASSEGGGRYEQYF; DNA: TGTGCCAGCAGTGAAGGTGGTGGGCGCTACGAGCAGTACTTC
D: .; V: TRBV20-1; size: .; J: TRBJ2-3; CDR3: CSASVGGRVWDTDTQYF; DNA: TGCAGTGCTAGTGTTGGGGGCAGGGTTTGGGACACAGATACGCAGTATTTT
D: TRBD2; V: TRBV4-2; size: .; J: TRBJ2-3; CDR3: CASSQAGAGGPTDTQYF; DNA: TGTGCCAGCAGCCAGGCCGGGGCGGGGGGGCCGACAGATACGCAGTATTTT
D: TRBD2; V: TRBV24-1; size: .; J: TRBJ2-5; CDR3: CATSDPSGGSMKETQYF; DNA: TGTGCCACCAGTGATCCGTCTGGCGGGAGTATGAAAGAGACCCAGTACTTC
D: .; V: TRBV3-1; size: .; J: TRBJ1-4; CDR3: CASMKRGATNEKLFF; DNA: TGTGCCAGCATGAAAAGGGGGGCAACTAATGAAAAACTGTTTTTT
D: TRBD2; V: TRBV7-6; size: few; J: TRBJ2-7; CDR3: CASSLPALAGGPSSYEQYF; DNA: TGTGCCAGCAGCTTACCGGCTCTAGCGGGAGGGCCAAGCTCCTACGAGCAGTACTTC
D: TRBD2; V: TRBV28; size: .; J: TRBJ2-7; CDR3: CASRPTSGSYEQYF; DNA: TGTGCCAGCAGACCTACTAGCGGATCCTACGAGCAGTACTTC
D: .; V: TRBV20-1; size: few; J: TRBJ2-5; CDR3: CSANRPDRTQYF; DNA: TGCAGTGCAAATCGTCCTGATCGGACCCAGTACTTC
D: TRBD2; V: TRBV12-3/TRBV12-4; size: .; J: TRBJ2-7; CDR3: CASAVLAGVGEQYF; DNA: TGTGCCAGCGCAGTCCTAGCGGGAGTTGGCGAGCAGTACTTC
D: .; V: TRBV15; size: few; J: TRBJ1-2; CDR3: CATSRDRRTEGYTF; DNA: TGTGCCACCAGCAGAGATCGCCGGACCGAGGGCTACACCTTC